A single sample is the source of the 8 T cell receptor beta chains below, sequenced in a study of CD8 T cells in Susac syndrome. When the RNA was reverse transcribed, random hexamers were used with an input of roughly 0.45 to 1 ug. One entry per CDR3 protein results from TCRdb running MiXCR on the immunoSEQ multiplex PCR reads. The table lists 80,000 to 90,000 distinct CDR3 sequences, 95% of them singletons, with roughly 0.46% in the top ten. Input material: CD8+ T cells from PBMCs. These receptors all come from a human donor with Susac syndrome.

The chain is built from TRBV9 and TRBJ2-5; possibly TRBD1 or TRBD2 for D (6 bases each). The length of the CDR3 is 15 residues. The V gene lost 2 bases and the J gene lost 5 bases, with 16 bases spanning the gap. From germline, CDR1 is SGDLS and CDR2 YYNGEE. The CDR3, as DNA: TGTGCCAGCAGCGTGGGGGGACAAGAGGTCGAGACCCAGTACTTC. Encoded protein: CASSVGGQEVETQYF.

This chain links TRBV27 with TRBJ2-7, with D perhaps TRBD1 (7 bases). Germline V gives CDR1 MNHEY, CDR2 SMNVEV (reference sequence). This CDR3 contains 14 residues. V shed 5 bases and J shed 2 bases, with 13 bases lying between them. The CDR3 is CASSPRGAAYEQYF. The CDR3 DNA reads as TGTGCCAGCAGTCCCAGGGGGGCCGCCTACGAGCAGTACTTC.

The gene calls are TRBV29-1 and TRBJ2-2; 7 bases align to TRBD1. Germline-derived CDR1 and CDR2 are SQVTM and ANQGSEA. V gave up 3 bases and J gave up 8 bases; unmatched junction bases: 12. The CDR3 is 15 residues long. The CDR3 sequence: CSVEGVDRTVGELFF. The CDR3 DNA is TGCAGCGTTGAGGGCGTGGACAGGACTGTTGGGGAGCTGTTTTTT.

The rearrangement links TRBV30 to TRBJ2-7; 9 bases line up with TRBD2. With V trimmed by 4 bases and J by 5 bases, 6 bases remained unmatched. The CDR3 covers 13 residues. The germline V gene has CDR1 GTSNPN and CDR2 SVGIG (reference sequence). The CDR3 DNA is TGTGCCTGGACGAGCGGGGGGTACCACGAGCAGTACTTC. Residues: CAWTSGGYHEQYF.

About this clonotype: An end of the junction does not agree with germline; a read error may underlie this. The chain carries TRBV4-1 and TRBJ1-1; unclear D gene. The CDR3 has 11 amino acids. Per the germline V gene, CDR1 is MGHRA and CDR2 is YSYEKL. CDR3 in amino acids: CASSEDTEAFF. The CDR3 DNA is TGCGCCAGCAGCGAAGACACTGAAGCTTTCTTT.

CDR3 protein: CASSQEGATSGRTYEQYF. The CDR3 DNA sequence: TGTGCCAGCAGCCAGGAGGGGGCCACGAGCGGGAGGACCTACGAGCAGTACTTC. The V and J genes are TRBV28 and TRBJ2-7; 9 nucleotides align to TRBD2. Germline loops: CDR1 MDHEN, CDR2 SYDVKM. V dropped 6 bases and J dropped 2; count of bases not matched to a gene: 17. The CDR3 is 18 residues long. Looking up the rest from reference TRBV28 and TRBJ2-7 gives the full variable domain: DVKVTQSSRYLVKRTGEKVFLECVQDMDHENMFWYRQDPGLGLRLIYFSYDVKMKEKGDIPEGYSVSREKKERFSLILESASTNQTSMYLCASSQEGATSGRTYEQYFGPGTRLTVT.

This clonotype was picked up one time. The chain uses TRBV20-1 and TRBJ2-1, with D possibly being TRBD2 (5 bases). Germline V CDR1 and CDR2: DFQATT, SNEGSKA (reference sequence). CDR3 length: 15 residues. The ends were cut back, 1 base at V and 8 bases at J, with 18 bases in the middle. The CDR3 bases are TGCAGTGCTAGAGTCGTGGCTAGCCCGAACGATGAGCAGTTCTTC. It specifies CSARVVASPNDEQFF.

This sequence joins TRBV20-1 and TRBJ2-7, with a weak D call TRBD1 (5 bases). Trimming pared 3 bases from V and 3 bases from J, leaving 12 bases between. The germline V gene has CDR1 DFQATT and CDR2 SNEGSKA (reference sequence). The CDR3 is 13 amino acids. The CDR3 region is CSARTEGNYEQYF. The CDR3 DNA follows: TGCAGTGCTAGGACAGAAGGGAACTACGAGCAGTACTTC.